These 21 T cell receptor beta chains originate from one sample sequenced in a study of CD8 T cells in ankylosing spondylitis. TCRdb analysed the 5' RACE reads with MiXCR anew, one entry per CDR3 protein. The sample has around 250,000 distinct CDR3 sequences, 32% seen once. Sequencing input: blood, either unsorted or a sorted T cell fraction (not recorded which). These receptors originate from a male donor with ankylosing spondylitis or in good health (not recorded which).

The genes are TRBV5-5 and TRBJ1-6; D is possibly TRBD1 (5 bases). The V gene's germline CDR1 is SGHKS and CDR2 YYEKEE (reference sequence). Trimming pared 4 bases from V and 0 bases from J, leaving 14 bases between. This CDR3 comprises 17 residues. CDR3 nucleotide sequence: TGTGCCAGCAGCAAGGCAGCAGGGAGCTCCTATAATTCACCCCTCCACTTT. Translating it yields CASSKAAGSSYNSPLHF.

This chain links TRBV19 with TRBJ1-4; 8 bases match TRBD1. Germline-derived CDR1 and CDR2 are LNHDA and SQIVND (reference sequence). The CDR3 has 15 amino acids. The V gene end was trimmed by 3 bases and the J gene end by 4 bases; junction bases not matched to a gene: 4. In DNA, the CDR3 is TGTGCCAGTAGTATGTGGACAGGGCATAATGAAAAACTGTTTTTT. Its translation is CASSMWTGHNEKLFF.

This clonotype showed up just a few times. The rearrangement links TRBV5-5 to TRBJ2-3; no reliable D call. The germline V gene has CDR1 SGHKS and CDR2 YYEKEE (reference sequence). The ends were cut back, 0 bases at V and 2 bases at J, with 10 bases in the middle. The CDR3 length is 15 residues. CDR3 sequence reads: CASSLAPRHTDTQYF. CDR3 coding DNA: TGTGCCAGCAGCTTGGCCCCGCGGCACACAGATACGCAGTATTTT.

The chain combines TRBV7-9 with TRBJ1-1; 10 nucleotides align to TRBD1. Germline V gene lookup returns CDR1 SEHNR and CDR2 FQNEAQ (reference sequence). J gave up 5 bases and V 5 bases, and 8 bases lay outside the gene matches. CDR3 length: 15 amino acids. The CDR3, as DNA: TGTGCCAGCAGCCCCTGGACAGGGGGGGGGACTGAAGCTTTCTTT. This translates into CASSPWTGGGTEAFF.

The chain recombines TRBV5-5 with TRBJ1-6; a weak D match, TRBD1 (5 bases). The CDR3 extends over 14 amino acids. Trimming took 0 bases from V and 10 from J, leaving 11 bases between them. Germline lookup yields CDR1 SGHKS and CDR2 YYEKEE (reference sequence). In nucleotides, the CDR3 is TGTGCCAGCAGCTTGGGGCAGGGCGGGTCACCCCTCCACTTT. The encoded protein is CASSLGQGGSPLHF.

CDR3 in DNA: TGTGCCAGCAGCTCAGGGCTTTATGAAAAACTGTTTTTT. Its protein product is CASSSGLYEKLFF. This chain joins TRBV7-9 and TRBJ1-4; D may be TRBD1 (5 bases). V gave up 4 bases and J gave up 6 bases, with 9 bases separating them. The CDR3 is 13 residues long. The germline CDR1 and CDR2 sequences are SEHNR and FQNEAQ (reference sequence).

This rearrangement joins TRBV5-6 to TRBJ2-1, with unresolved D. The length of the CDR3 is 12 residues. Germline values: CDR1 SGHDT, CDR2 YYEEEE. V gave up 0 bases and J gave up 7 bases, with 5 bases separating them. CDR3: CASSLGRNEQFF. CDR3 bases: TGTGCCAGCAGCTTGGGACGAAATGAGCAGTTCTTC.

The chain has TRBV12-3 or TRBV12-4 and TRBJ2-7; tentatively, D is TRBD2 (6 bases). The CDR3 loop spans 15 amino acids. Deletions cut 6 bases from V and 5 bases from J, with 20 bases between. CDR3 loop: CASSLLYGGLDEQYF. CDR3 nucleotide sequence: TGTGCCAGCAGCCTCCTTTATGGAGGGTTGGACGAGCAGTACTTC.

This clonotype was counted between two and nine times. The gene calls are TRBV7-9 and TRBJ2-5, with 15 bases lining up with TRBD2. The V gene's germline CDR1 is SEHNR and CDR2 FQNEAQ (reference sequence). CDR3 length equals 15 residues. V shed 5 bases and J 4 bases; nucleotides not matched to a gene: 2. The CDR3 region is CASSPGLAGGETQYF. The CDR3 bases are TGTGCCAGCAGCCCGGGACTAGCGGGGGGAGAGACCCAGTACTTC.

Written as DNA, the CDR3 is TGCAGTGCTAGAGAAGTATCCGGGGTTCACTATGGCTACACCTTC. Its translation: CSAREVSGVHYGYTF. The rearrangement uses TRBV20-1 and TRBJ1-2; D uncertain. The CDR3 is made up of 15 amino acids. V lost 0 bases to trimming and J lost 3 bases, with 14 bases between them. Germline V gene data show CDR1 as DFQATT and CDR2 as SNEGSKA (reference sequence).

This CDR3 is CACATGFSGNTIYF. CDR3 nucleotide sequence: TGTGCCTGCGCCACAGGATTCTCTGGAAACACCATATATTTT. This chain joins TRBV28 and TRBJ1-3; possibly TRBD1 for D (5 bases). Germline V gene sequence: CDR1 MDHEN, CDR2 SYDVKM. Trimming stripped 11 bases from V and 0 bases from J, with 14 bases between. The CDR3 has 14 residues. Full variable domain (outside the CDR3, taken from reference TRBV28 and TRBJ1-3): DVKVTQSSRYLVKRTGEKVFLECVQDMDHENMFWYRQDPGLGLRLIYFSYDVKMKEKGDIPEGYSVSREKKERFSLILESASTNQTSMYLCACATGFSGNTIYFGEGSWLTVV.

This chain uses TRBV20-1 with TRBJ2-7; 7 nucleotides line up with TRBD1. The CDR3 contains 14 residues. Germline V gene data show CDR1 as DFQATT and CDR2 as SNEGSKA (reference sequence). The CDR3 bases are TGCAACCAGACCCGGCCGGGACAGTATTACGAGCAGTACTTC. Its protein product is CNQTRPGQYYEQYF.

The rearrangement uses TRBV11-1 and TRBJ1-1, with D perhaps matching TRBD1 (5 bases). V was pared by 5 bases and J by 1 base, with 26 bases between. The CDR3 extends over 19 amino acids. CDR1 and CDR2 from the germline V gene are SGHAT and FQDESV (reference sequence). The CDR3 DNA follows: TGTGCCAGCAGCAAGATGATCTTGAGGGATCGGGGGGGGAACACTGAAGCTTTCTTT. Translated: CASSKMILRDRGGNTEAFF.

J is TRBJ2-7 and V is TRBV7-2; 9 positions agree with TRBD2. Trimming took 0 bases from V and 2 from J; bases not matched to a gene: 8. CDR3 size: 17 residues. Germline lookup yields CDR1 SGHTA and CDR2 FQGNSA. CDR3 residues: CASSLASGSGGAYEQYF. The CDR3 DNA reads TGTGCCAGCAGCTTAGCGAGTGGTAGCGGGGGAGCCTACGAGCAGTACTTC.

This clonotype was recorded many times. The rearrangement links TRBV29-1 to TRBJ2-3, with a possible D match to TRBD2 (6 bases). The length of the CDR3 is 15 residues. Deletions cut 1 base from V and 1 base from J, with 12 bases between. CDR1 and CDR2 from the germline V gene are SQVTM and ANQGSEA. Written as DNA, the CDR3 is TGCAGCGTTGAAGGGACGGGGGTTGGCACAGATACGCAGTATTTT. Residues: CSVEGTGVGTDTQYF.

The rearrangement joins TRBV18 to TRBJ2-2; D may match TRBD1 or TRBD2 (5 bases each). This CDR3 region has 14 residues. Germline V lookup: CDR1 KGHSH, CDR2 LQKENI. V was cut by 3 bases and J by 6 bases, with 11 bases left in between. The CDR3 is CASSPRQGAGELFF. Written as DNA, the CDR3 is TGTGCCAGCTCACCGAGGCAGGGAGCCGGGGAGCTGTTTTTT. Supplemented by reference TRBV18 and TRBJ2-2, the full variable domain reads NAGVMQNPRHLVRRRGQEARLRCSPMKGHSHVYWYRQLPEEGLKFMVYLQKENIIDESGMPKERFSAEFPKEGPSILRIQQVVRGDSAAYFCASSPRQGAGELFFGEGSRLTVL.

In this sample, this clonotype turned up a few times. This chain links TRBV12-3 or TRBV12-4 with TRBJ2-4; D is ambiguous. V was shortened by 3 bases and J by 0 bases, with 9 bases between the two germline ends. CDR3 length: 15 amino acids. The CDR3 nucleotides read TGTGCCAGCAGTTTTGGGCCTCCAGCCAAAAACATTCAGTACTTC. Protein: CASSFGPPAKNIQYF.

This clonotype was counted a few times. V is TRBV5-1 and J is TRBJ2-7; weak D call: TRBD2 (5 bases). The V gene's germline CDR1 is SGHRS and CDR2 YFSETQ. The germline V and J ends were trimmed by 1 base and 3 bases, with 17 bases remaining between them. This CDR3 is built from 16 residues. DNA for the CDR3: TGCGCCAGCAGCTTGAATGAGATGACCCGGGACTACGAGCAGTACTTC. Protein: CASSLNEMTRDYEQYF.

The CDR3 DNA sequence: TGTGCCAGCACTGTGGGACAGGGATCCTACAATGAGCAGTTCTTC. It codes for CASTVGQGSYNEQFF. This chain links TRBV12-3 or TRBV12-4 with TRBJ2-1; TRBD1 agrees at 9 bases. J lost 1 base, V lost 7 bases, and 5 bases had no gene match. The CDR3 extends over 15 amino acids.

This clonotype has more than one count but fewer than ten. V is TRBV29-1 and J is TRBJ2-5; 10 bases map to TRBD2. After removal of 6 bases from V and 5 bases from J, the junction contained 6 bases not matched to a gene. CDR3 size: 13 residues. Germline CDR1 is SQVTM and CDR2 is ANQGSEA. Written as DNA, the CDR3 is TGCAGCGTGCGAACTAGCGGGGAGGAGACCCAGTACTTC. It specifies CSVRTSGEETQYF.

This rearrangement joins TRBV10-3 to TRBJ2-7, with 7 bases identical to TRBD1. The CDR3 length is 17 residues. Per the germline V gene, CDR1 is ENHRY and CDR2 is SYGVKD. Losses at the gene ends were 3 bases for V and 2 bases for J; bases not matched to a gene: 13. DNA for the CDR3: TGTGCCATCAGTGACGGCGAGGACAGGCTGACAGCCTACGAGCAGTACTTC. It translates to CAISDGEDRLTAYEQYF.